These 32 T cell receptor beta chains share one sample of origin, sequenced in a study of T-cell memory formation after mild COVID-19. From the 5' RACE reads, TCRdb called clonotypes with MiXCR, one entry per CDR3 protein. The repertoire holds roughly 340,000 distinct CDR3 sequences, with approximately 15% as singletons. Sequencing used PBMCs or a T cell subset sorted from them (not recorded which). Receptors originate from a man younger than 35 who had mild COVID-19 (a few samples of this study predate the infection). Cell type and time point are not known.

The table lists this clonotype with a count of one. CDR3 in amino acids: CASSFAGWTSGGQTGEQYF. The DNA of the CDR3 is TGTGCCAGCAGCTTCGCCGGATGGACTAGCGGGGGCCAGACTGGGGAGCAGTACTTC. The rearrangement uses TRBV7-6 and TRBJ2-7; 13 nucleotides match TRBD2. The CDR3 runs 19 residues. V was pared by 3 bases and J by 7 bases, with 18 bases of the junction left unmatched. Germline CDR1 is SGHVS and CDR2 is FNYEAQ.

V usage is TRBV7-3 and J usage is TRBJ2-2; D ambiguous. The germline V and J ends were trimmed by 5 bases and 1 base, with 14 bases remaining between them. Germline V gene data show CDR1 as SGHTA and CDR2 as FQGTGA. The length of the CDR3 is 16 residues. CDR3 in amino acids: CASSPFGKENTGELFF. In DNA form, the CDR3 reads TGTGCCAGCAGCCCATTCGGCAAAGAGAACACCGGGGAGCTGTTTTTT.

This clonotype was seen more than once but under ten times. The rearrangement links TRBV6-4 to TRBJ2-3, with 8 bases lining up with TRBD1. Unmatched junction bases numbered 6, after V lost 6 bases and J lost 4 bases. CDR3 size: 14 residues. Germline-derived CDR1 and CDR2 are MRHNA and SNTAGT. The CDR3 DNA sequence: TGTGCCAGCAGCCCACAGGGGGGCCCAGATACGCAGTATTTT. It translates to CASSPQGGPDTQYF.

This clonotype was found many times. The rearrangement uses TRBV28 and TRBJ1-5; TRBD1 agrees at 7 bases. CDR1 is MDHEN and CDR2 is SYDVKM in the germline V gene. V was pared by 6 bases and J by 5 bases, with 7 bases of the junction left unmatched. CDR3 length equals 14 residues. CDR3 in amino acids: CASRTTQGDQPQHF. Here the CDR3 DNA reads TGTGCCAGCAGAACGACCCAGGGGGATCAGCCCCAGCATTTT.

This chain connects TRBV6-4 to TRBJ2-3; the D gene is possibly TRBD2 (5 bases). The ends were cut back, 2 bases at V and 4 bases at J, with 16 bases in the middle. The CDR3 spans 16 residues. CDR1 and CDR2 from the germline V gene are MRHNA and SNTAGT. In DNA, the CDR3 is TGTGCCAGCAGTGACAACGTTGCTAGCATGGCAGATACGCAGTATTTT. Residues: CASSDNVASMADTQYF.

The chain employs TRBV3-1 and TRBJ2-1, with D perhaps being TRBD1 or TRBD2 (5 bases each). The CDR3 length is 16 residues. V was trimmed by 0 bases and J by 6 bases, leaving 15 bases between them. The V gene's germline CDR1 is LGHDT and CDR2 YNNKEL (reference sequence). DNA of the CDR3: TGTGCCAGCAGCCAAGATAGAGAGGGGAAGTTCAATGAGCAGTTCTTC. It specifies CASSQDREGKFNEQFF.

This chain joins TRBV9 and TRBJ2-3; 7 bases are a match to TRBD2. The CDR3 runs 15 residues. Germline V gives CDR1 SGDLS, CDR2 YYNGEE. V lost 4 bases to trimming and J lost 2 bases; unmatched junction nucleotides: 7. In DNA, the CDR3 is TGTGCCAGCAGCCCTTTCGGGGGGACCACAGATACGCAGTATTTT. Protein product: CASSPFGGTTDTQYF.

The V gene is TRBV7-8, the J gene TRBJ1-1; maybe TRBD1 (6 bases). The CDR3 has 16 residues. V was cut by 1 base and J by 5 bases, with 17 bases left in between. The V gene's germline CDR1 is SGHVS and CDR2 FQNEAQ. This CDR3 is CASSLGGPRGGTEAFF. The CDR3 DNA reads as TGTGCCAGCAGCTTAGGAGGACCCAGGGGAGGTACTGAAGCTTTCTTT.

CDR3 sequence: CSARDWGAGGNEQFF. The CDR3, as DNA: TGCAGTGCTAGAGACTGGGGGGCGGGCGGCAATGAGCAGTTCTTC. This rearrangement joins TRBV20-1 to TRBJ2-1, with D perhaps being TRBD1 or TRBD2 (6 bases each). Trimming removed 0 bases from V and 6 bases from J, with 15 bases in between. CDR1 is DFQATT, CDR2 SNEGSKA, per germline (reference sequence). The length of the CDR3 is 15 residues.

The chain uses TRBV5-1 and TRBJ1-6, with a weak D call TRBD1 (5 bases). The germline V gene encodes CDR1 SGHRS and CDR2 YFSETQ. Trimming took 2 bases from V and 0 from J, leaving 9 bases between them. The CDR3 runs 16 residues. Here the CDR3 DNA reads TGCGCCAGCAGCTTAGACGACAGCTCCTATAATTCACCCCTCCACTTT. This encodes CASSLDDSSYNSPLHF.

Ten or more counts support this clonotype. The chain is built from TRBV7-9 and TRBJ1-2; no definite D call. V lost 1 base and J lost 2, with 8 bases in between. Germline loops: CDR1 SEHNR, CDR2 FQNEAQ (reference sequence). This CDR3 has 14 residues. The CDR3 region is CASSLGTENYGYTF. In nucleotides, the CDR3 is TGTGCCAGCAGCTTAGGTACAGAGAACTATGGCTACACCTTC.

This clonotype was observed a few times. The chain couples TRBV28 to TRBJ2-1; TRBD1 is a possible D gene (6 bases). The length of the CDR3 is 15 residues. V was pared by 5 bases and J by 7 bases, with 18 bases between. Germline V gene data show CDR1 as MDHEN and CDR2 as SYDVKM. CDR3 amino acids: CASSPPRTVGNEQFF. The CDR3 DNA reads as TGTGCCAGCAGTCCCCCCCGGACAGTCGGGAATGAGCAGTTCTTC.

This clonotype has only a few counts. This sequence joins TRBV7-3 and TRBJ2-1; TRBD2 matches at 9 bases. V trimming: 5 bases; J trimming: 0 bases; junction bases outside the gene matches: 5. Germline CDR1 SGHTA, CDR2 FQGTGA. The CDR3 contains 16 residues. CDR3 DNA sequence: TGTGCCAGCAGCACTCTAGCGGGGTCCTCCTACAATGAGCAGTTCTTC. Translation gives CASSTLAGSSYNEQFF.

The chain uses TRBV9 and TRBJ1-2, with D unresolved. V lost 4 bases and J 4 bases, leaving 14 bases between the germline ends. The CDR3 has 14 amino acids. Germline V gene lookup returns CDR1 SGDLS and CDR2 YYNGEE. For the CDR3, the DNA is TGTGCCAGCAGCATCGATGCGGGCGGCTATGGCTACACCTTC. It encodes CASSIDAGGYGYTF.

This clonotype was counted at least ten times. The J gene is TRBJ1-2, the V gene TRBV27; no clear D. CDR1 is MNHEY and CDR2 is SMNVEV in the germline V gene (reference sequence). The length of the CDR3 is 13 residues. V was shortened by 0 bases and J by 5 bases, with 7 bases between the two germline ends. The CDR3 protein is CASSLSRGYGYTF. DNA of the CDR3: TGTGCCAGCAGTTTATCGCGAGGTTATGGCTACACCTTC.

The table lists this clonotype with a few counts. The genes are TRBV7-2 and TRBJ2-7; possibly TRBD2 for D (5 bases). Germline V gene sequence: CDR1 SGHTA, CDR2 FQGNSA. The ends were cut back, 2 bases at V and 4 bases at J, with 12 bases in the middle. The CDR3 extends over 14 amino acids. CDR3 in amino acids: CASSLPSGLYEQYF. Here the CDR3 DNA reads TGTGCCAGCAGCTTACCCTCGGGGTTATACGAGCAGTACTTC.

The chain links TRBV2 to TRBJ1-6, with 7 bases aligning to TRBD1. V was pared by 3 bases and J by 6 bases, with 2 bases of the junction left unmatched. This CDR3 is 14 amino acids long. Germline assignment: CDR1 SNHLY and CDR2 FYNNEI. The DNA for the CDR3 is TGTGCCAGCAGTGAGGGACAGTTTAATTCACCCCTCCACTTT. Its translation is CASSEGQFNSPLHF.

This clonotype was picked up one time. The V call is TRBV4-1, the J call TRBJ2-7; D may be TRBD2 (6 bases). The V gene's germline CDR1 is MGHRA and CDR2 YSYEKL. The CDR3 extends over 16 amino acids. Deletions cut 1 base from V and 4 bases from J, with 17 bases between. The chain's CDR3 is CASSQVGSSGNYEQYF. CDR3 DNA: TGCGCCAGCAGCCAAGTTGGTAGTAGCGGTAATTACGAGCAGTACTTC.

This rearrangement joins TRBV25-1 to TRBJ1-6, with TRBD1 matching over 7 bases. The V and J ends lost 2 bases and 8 bases, in that order; junction bases with no gene match: 6. CDR1 MGHDK and CDR2 SYGVNS come from the germline V gene. This CDR3 contains 15 residues. The CDR3 protein is CASSEEQGRDSPLHF. Here the CDR3 DNA reads TGTGCCAGCAGTGAAGAACAGGGGCGAGATTCACCCCTCCACTTT.

In this sample, this clonotype turned up a few times. The chain combines TRBV1 with TRBJ1-1. TRBV1 is a documented pseudogene. The CDR3 has 16 residues. The CDR3 region has the DNA TGCACCAGCAGCCAAGAGGATGGGGTGGGGAGCACTGAAGCTTTCTTT. It translates to CTSSQEDGVGSTEAFF.

The table lists this clonotype with a few counts. The genes are TRBV12-3 or TRBV12-4 and TRBJ2-1; TRBD2 agrees at 13 bases. V trimming: 6 bases; J trimming: 8 bases; junction bases outside the gene matches: 7. This CDR3 is 15 amino acids long. The CDR3 DNA follows: TGTGCCAGCAGCTTAACGGGACTAGCGGGGTATGAGCAGTTCTTC. This sequence encodes CASSLTGLAGYEQFF.

V and J are TRBV7-3 and TRBJ2-2; TRBD1 matches 7 bases. The ends lost 5 bases at V and 1 base at J; junction bases unmatched: 4. CDR1 and CDR2 from the germline V gene are SGHTA and FQGTGA. The length of the CDR3 is 15 residues. The CDR3 nucleotides are TGTGCCAGCAGCGTACAGGGGAGGAACACCGGGGAGCTGTTTTTT. Encoded protein: CASSVQGRNTGELFF.

The rearrangement joins TRBV9 to TRBJ2-3; a possible D gene is TRBD2 (6 bases). Germline V gives CDR1 SGDLS, CDR2 YYNGEE. V dropped 3 bases and J dropped 2 bases, with 13 bases sitting between them. This CDR3 has 15 residues. This CDR3 reads CASSEDGGYTDTQYF. CDR3 coding DNA: TGTGCCAGCAGCGAGGACGGGGGATACACAGATACGCAGTATTTT. Filled out from reference TRBV9 and TRBJ2-3, the complete variable domain reads DSGVTQTPKHLITATGQRVTLRCSPRSGDLSVYWYQQSLDQGLQFLIQYYNGEERAKGNILERFSAQQFPDLHSELNLSSLELGDSALYFCASSEDGGYTDTQYFGPGTRLTVL.

This clonotype was seen at least ten times. V gene TRBV7-9 combines with J gene TRBJ2-2; D gene ambiguous. The germline V gene has CDR1 SEHNR and CDR2 FQNEAQ (reference sequence). V lost 3 bases and J lost 5, with 10 bases in between. The length of the CDR3 is 14 residues. The CDR3 here is CASSFSGRTGELFF. The DNA of the CDR3 is TGTGCCAGCAGCTTTTCAGGCAGAACCGGGGAGCTGTTTTTT.

This clonotype was seen ten or more times. The chain combines TRBV10-3 with TRBJ1-4; 8 positions match TRBD1. The CDR3 loop spans 13 amino acids. Germline assignment: CDR1 ENHRY and CDR2 SYGVKD. V lost 6 bases and J lost 8; bases outside the gene matches: 5. CDR3 in amino acids: CAISGQGEEKLFF. The CDR3 DNA reads as TGTGCCATCAGCGGACAGGGAGAGGAAAAACTGTTTTTT.

This clonotype has a handful of counts. The genes are TRBV20-1 and TRBJ1-1, with D perhaps TRBD1 (5 bases). This CDR3 spans 14 amino acids. The ends were cut back, 1 base at V and 1 base at J, with 10 bases in the middle. CDR1 and CDR2 from the germline V gene are DFQATT and SNEGSKA (reference sequence). Here the CDR3 reads CSARGRTGNTEAFF. CDR3 coding DNA: TGCAGTGCTAGAGGCCGCACAGGGAACACTGAAGCTTTCTTT.

This clonotype was observed at least ten times. The V gene is TRBV6-6, the J gene TRBJ2-2, with 8 bases matching TRBD1. Germline loops: CDR1 MNHNY, CDR2 SVGAGI (reference sequence). There are 14 residues in the CDR3. J was trimmed by 1 base and V by 11 bases; bases with no gene match: 6. CDR3 DNA: TGTGCCGGCACGGGACAGGAGAACACCGGGGAGCTGTTTTTT. It translates to CAGTGQENTGELFF.

In its sample, this clonotype was seen a few times. The chain employs TRBV7-9 and TRBJ1-4; TRBD1 might be the D (5 bases). The CDR3 runs 15 residues. Germline V CDR1 and CDR2: SEHNR, FQNEAQ (reference sequence). Trimming cost V 5 bases and J 10 bases, with 20 bases left between them. The CDR3 protein is CASSPYGDPSGKLFF. CDR3 DNA: TGTGCCAGCAGCCCCTATGGGGACCCAAGTGGAAAACTGTTTTTT.

The chain combines TRBV14 with TRBJ1-1; D is unclear. This CDR3 has 14 amino acids. Trimming stripped 0 bases from V and 0 bases from J, with 5 bases between. The germline V gene encodes CDR1 SGHDN and CDR2 FVKESK. CDR3 sequence reads: CASSQEQLNTEAFF. CDR3 nucleotides: TGTGCCAGCAGCCAAGAACAGCTGAACACTGAAGCTTTCTTT.

This clonotype was counted between two and nine times. The chain is built from TRBV4-3 and TRBJ2-2; 8 nucleotides align to TRBD2. The CDR3 spans 15 residues. The junction had 1 base not matched to a gene; V was cut back by 0 bases and J by 4 bases. From germline, CDR1 is LGHNA and CDR2 YSLEER. Here the CDR3 DNA reads TGCGCCAGCAGCCAAGATGCGGGGGGCACCGGGGAGCTGTTTTTT. This gives the protein CASSQDAGGTGELFF.

V usage is TRBV20-1 and J usage is TRBJ1-3; D is uncertain. Trimming took off 5 bases at V and 8 bases at J, with 16 bases between the two ends. The CDR3 runs 13 residues. Germline CDR1 reads DFQATT; CDR2 reads SNEGSKA (reference sequence). The CDR3 loop is CSAWTQSSDTIYF. The DNA for the CDR3 is TGCAGTGCTTGGACGCAAAGTAGCGACACCATATATTTT.

This clonotype was counted a few times. The rearrangement joins TRBV5-1 to TRBJ2-7, with TRBD1 matching 7 bases. Germline V CDR1 and CDR2: SGHRS, YFSETQ. This CDR3 comprises 15 residues. V trimming: 1 base; J trimming: 2 bases; junction bases outside the gene matches: 6. In DNA, the CDR3 is TGCGCCAGCAGCTTGTCCCCCGACAGGGCCTACGAGCAGTACGTC. Its translation: CASSLSPDRAYEQYV.